This T cell receptor (beta chain) emerged from a study of post-analysis software for immune sequencing data. Study in general: Secondary progressive, relapsing-remitting and progressive-relapsing multiple sclerosis were among the included disease courses. Study outcomes and limitations: Higher frequency in patients than in controls was seen for 5 or 6 TRBV segments, with TRBV5-6, TRBV5-1 and TRBV20-1 among them.

Germline assignment: CDR1 DFQATT and CDR2 SNEGSKA (reference sequence). With 3 bases clipped from V and 1 base from J, the junction kept 8 bases outside the gene matches. The CDR3 is 15 amino acids. This clonotype showed up many times. Antigen unknown. Incorporated into the TCR beta cDNA libraries were unique molecular identifiers, which served to reduce PCR and sequencing biases. One entry per CDR3 protein results from TCRdb running MiXCR on the PCR reads. This sample yields hundreds of thousands of distinct CDR3 sequences, of which roughly 30% are seen a single time; under 0.7% belongs to the top ten.

The sample consisted of blood. This TCR came from a girl under 18 with multiple sclerosis. The chain is built from TRBV20-1 and TRBJ2-5; 7 bases map to TRBD2. The CDR3 spells CSARDPPSGQETQYF. Here the CDR3 DNA reads TGCAGTGCTAGGGACCCCCCTAGCGGCCAAGAGACCCAGTACTTC.